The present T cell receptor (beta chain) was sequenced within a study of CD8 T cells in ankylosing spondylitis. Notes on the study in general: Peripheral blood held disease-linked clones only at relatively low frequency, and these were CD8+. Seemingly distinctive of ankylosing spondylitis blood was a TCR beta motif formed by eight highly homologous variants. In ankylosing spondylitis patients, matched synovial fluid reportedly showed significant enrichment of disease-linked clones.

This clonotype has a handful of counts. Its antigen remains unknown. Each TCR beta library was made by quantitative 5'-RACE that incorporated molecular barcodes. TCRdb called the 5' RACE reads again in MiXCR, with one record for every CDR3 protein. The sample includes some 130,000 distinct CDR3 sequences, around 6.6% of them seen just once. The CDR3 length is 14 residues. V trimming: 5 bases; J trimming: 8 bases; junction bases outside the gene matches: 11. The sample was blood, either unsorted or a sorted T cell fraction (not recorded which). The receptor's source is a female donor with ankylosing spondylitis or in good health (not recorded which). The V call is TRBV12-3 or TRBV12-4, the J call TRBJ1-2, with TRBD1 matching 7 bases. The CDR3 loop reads CASSPGQRTGGYTF. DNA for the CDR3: TGTGCCAGCAGTCCGGGACAGCGTACGGGAGGCTACACCTTC.